These 15 T cell receptor beta chains were sequenced from one sample in a study of blood T cells in healthy people across ages. Combining a sample-barcoded 5' primer with a J-beta primer mix, a second PCR ran for roughly 6 to 11 cycles. TCRdb re-derived calls from the 5' RACE reads in MiXCR, one entry per CDR3 protein. The sample consists of some 900,000 distinct CDR3 sequences, less than 35% of them appearing once. Input material: blood. These receptors came from a woman older than 75 in good health.

About this clonotype itself: This could be a read error, since a much larger clone is one nucleotide away. The V gene is TRBV7-9, the J gene TRBJ2-6, with TRBD2 identical over 7 bases. Germline V gene sequence: CDR1 SEHNR, CDR2 FQNEAQ (reference sequence). There are 20 residues in the CDR3. This CDR3 reads CDSRHGPSGDMVAGANVLTF. The DNA for the CDR3 is TGTGACAGCCGACACGGGCCTAGCGGTGATATGGTGGCTGGGGCCAACGTCCTGACTTTC. Together with reference TRBV7-9 and TRBJ2-6, the CDR3 gives the full variable domain: DTGVSQNPRHKITKRGQNVTFRCDPISEHNRLYWYRQTLGQGPEFLTYFQNEAQLEKSRLLSDRFSAERPKGSFSTLEIQRTEQGDSAMYLCDSRHGPSGDMVAGANVLTFGAGSRLTVL.

This clonotype has only a few counts. The J gene is TRBJ1-2, the V gene TRBV30; 7 bases align to TRBD1. The CDR3 is made up of 14 amino acids. Germline-derived CDR1 and CDR2 are GTSNPN and SVGIG (reference sequence). Losses at the gene ends were 5 bases for V and 8 bases for J; bases not matched to a gene: 14. The DNA of the CDR3 is TGTGCCTGGCGAGACAGGGTAGCACTTAGAGGCTACACCTTC. It translates to CAWRDRVALRGYTF.

This chain links TRBV24-1 with TRBJ2-3; 16 bases line up with TRBD2. Germline V lookup: CDR1 KGHDR, CDR2 SFDVKD. Trimming took 5 bases from V and 3 from J; bases not matched to a gene: 1. The CDR3 contains 16 residues. CDR3 region: CATSGGLAGGTDTQYF. CDR3 sequence (DNA): TGTGCCACCAGTGGGGGACTAGCGGGGGGGACAGATACGCAGTATTTT.

The chain links TRBV6-2 or TRBV6-3 to TRBJ1-1, with D perhaps TRBD1 (5 bases). Trimming removed 7 bases at V and 1 base at J, with 19 bases between. The CDR3 is made up of 16 amino acids. The germline gives CDR1 MNHEY, CDR2 SVGEGT. The CDR3 region has the DNA TGTGCCAGCATAATGGGGCAGCGGCTGAGGAACACTGAAGCTTTCTTT. Protein product: CASIMGQRLRNTEAFF.

In its sample, this clonotype was seen many times. The chain combines TRBV7-2 with TRBJ2-1, with 8 bases lining up with TRBD2. This CDR3 region has 17 residues. In germline, CDR1 is SGHTA, CDR2 FQGNSA. J was trimmed by 3 bases and V by 7 bases; bases with no gene match: 14. DNA for the CDR3: TGTGCCAGCATCCCCACACCGGGACTAGTTAACTACAATGAGCAGTTCTTC. Amino acids: CASIPTPGLVNYNEQFF.

This clonotype came up a few times. The chain couples TRBV2 to TRBJ1-5; the match to TRBD1 covers 7 bases. Germline trimming cut 7 bases from V and 5 bases from J; bases unmatched to any gene: 14. The CDR3 is 16 amino acids. The V gene's germline CDR1 is SNHLY and CDR2 FYNNEI. The DNA for the CDR3 is TGTGCCAGCACCCGGAGGCAGGGGGTTCCTCATCAGCCCCAGCATTTT. Protein sequence: CASTRRQGVPHQPQHF.

This clonotype was seen only a few times. The V and J genes are TRBV4-3 and TRBJ2-6; TRBD1 agrees at 8 bases. The CDR3 extends over 18 amino acids. From germline, CDR1 is LGHNA and CDR2 YSLEER. Germline trimming cut 0 bases from V and 2 bases from J; bases unmatched to any gene: 6. In DNA, the CDR3 is TGCGCCAGCAGCCAAGAAAAAGGACAGGGAACTGGGGCCAACGTCCTGACTTTC. Translation: CASSQEKGQGTGANVLTF.

This clonotype has only a few counts. The chain has TRBV28 and TRBJ1-5; possibly TRBD1 for D (6 bases). The CDR3 totals 14 residues. Germline V gene lookup returns CDR1 MDHEN and CDR2 SYDVKM. Between the trimmed V and J ends, which lost 8 bases and 2 bases, there was a span of 13 bases. CDR3 protein: CASQGGTGNQPQHF. The CDR3 DNA reads TGTGCCAGCCAAGGGGGTACGGGCAATCAGCCCCAGCATTTT.

There are many counts of this clonotype. CDR3 region: CATSRGPLKSSYNEQFF. The CDR3 nucleotides are TGTGCCACCAGCAGGGGCCCACTGAAAAGCTCCTACAATGAGCAGTTCTTC. The chain employs TRBV15 and TRBJ2-1; no clear D. The CDR3 sequence is 17 residues long. Trimming cost V 3 bases and J 0 bases, with 15 bases left between them. Germline V CDR1 and CDR2: LNHNV, YYDKDF (reference sequence).

This clonotype was recorded a few times. Given a much more abundant clone one base away, this may be a read error. The chain links TRBV27 to TRBJ1-2; tentatively, D is TRBD1 (5 bases). V lost 0 bases to trimming and J lost 4 bases, with 12 bases between them. This CDR3 spans 15 amino acids. CDR1 MNHEY and CDR2 SMNVEV come from the germline V gene (reference sequence). In DNA, the CDR3 is TGTGCCAGCAGTTTATCTCGGGGGTATAGCTATGGCTACACCTTC. Its protein is CASSLSRGYSYGYTF.

The J gene is TRBJ1-2, the V gene TRBV6-5; D uncertain. The CDR3 extends over 14 amino acids. Germline V CDR1 and CDR2: MNHEY, SVGAGI. Trimming shortened V by 0 bases and J by 6 bases, and 11 bases separated the two germline ends. CDR3 DNA sequence: TGTGCCAGCAGTTACTCTAAGGGTCGGAATGGCTACACCTTC. It is translated as CASSYSKGRNGYTF.

This clonotype was seen many times. The V gene is TRBV11-2, the J gene TRBJ2-1; D not resolved. The CDR3 is 13 residues long. Germline lookup yields CDR1 SGHAT and CDR2 FQNNGV. Trimming removed 2 bases at V and 4 bases at J, with 6 bases between. CDR3 DNA sequence: TGTGCCAGCAGCTTACTTCCGTACAATGAGCAGTTCTTC. This sequence encodes CASSLLPYNEQFF.

On this clonotype: An end of the junction does not agree with germline; a read error may underlie this. The genes are TRBV5-4 and TRBJ2-3; 10 bases align to TRBD2. The CDR3 runs 16 residues. The germline V gene has CDR1 SGHNT and CDR2 YYREEE (reference sequence). The CDR3 nucleotides read TGTGCCAGCAGCTGGGGGACTAGCGTTCGCACAGATACGCAGTGTTTT. Protein: CASSWGTSVRTDTQCF.

As to this clonotype: Being one base from a much bigger clone, this may be a read error. The V gene is TRBV15, the J gene TRBJ2-5; TRBD2 matches 7 bases. The CDR3 consists of 17 residues. V was clipped by 3 bases and J by 1 base; unmatched bases: 11. CDR1 and CDR2 from the germline V gene are LNHNV and YYDKDF (reference sequence). The CDR3 sequence is CATSSGGRAGSQETQYF. CDR3 bases: TGTGCCACCAGCAGTGGGGGACGAGCGGGGAGCCAAGAGACCCAGTACTTC.

The table lists this clonotype with a few counts. The V call is TRBV23-1, the J call TRBJ2-5; 7 positions match TRBD2. TRBV23-1 has ORF status, its function being uncertain. CDR3 length: 14 amino acids. V gave up 3 bases and J gave up 3 bases; unmatched junction bases: 4. CDR3 in amino acids: CASSQNTSEETQYF. The CDR3 nucleotides are TGCGCCAGCAGTCAGAATACTAGCGAAGAGACCCAGTACTTC.